This TCR beta chain emerged from a study of blood T cell repertoires in COVID-19. Study summary: T cells, B-cell-depleted T cells, or PBMCs supplied cDNA or gDNA.

The CDR3 sequence is 13 residues long. J was trimmed by 5 bases and V by 4 bases; bases with no gene match: 4. Per germline, CDR1 MNHEY and CDR2 SVGAGI. Authors' data handling: Estimation of nucleated cell counts relied on the amplification of reference gene primers. Sequenced by immunoSEQ multiplex PCR; TCRdb stores in-frame clones only, minus some. Clone size and the V and J calls come from that table; the DNA yielded D and trimming. This table holds 150,000 to 200,000 clones, approximately 86% found once. This sequence joins TRBV6-5 and TRBJ1-2, with 7 bases aligning to TRBD1. This receptor was identified in a man aged 55 to 69 with acute or convalescent COVID-19. Source material: peripheral blood. The CDR3 DNA is TGTGCCAGCAGTTCCCCGGGACAGTATGGCTACACCTTC. The encoded protein is CASSSPGQYGYTF.